Following are 27 T cell receptor beta chains from one sample sequenced in a study of OX40 agonist ivuxolimab in advanced cancers. Generated by immunoSEQ multiplex PCR, the TCRdb table keeps only in-frame clones and is missing some. The sample shows some 60,000 clones, roughly 86% of them seen only once. Material: CD4+ or CD8+ T cells sorted from blood, obtained in a trial of the OX40 agonist ivuxolimab. Every receptor here comes from an adult with an advanced solid tumor such as melanoma, head and neck, liver or kidney cancer.

The rearrangement uses TRBV7-9 and TRBJ2-3; the D gene could be TRBD1 or TRBD2 (5 bases each). The germline V gene has CDR1 SEHNR and CDR2 FQNEAQ (reference sequence). V gave up 3 bases and J gave up 1 base, with 17 bases separating them. This CDR3 is built from 17 residues. CDR3: CASSFGDLSRGTDTQYF. CDR3 nucleotide sequence: TGTGCCAGCAGCTTTGGGGACCTCTCCCGCGGCACAGATACGCAGTATTTT.

The J gene is TRBJ1-1, the V gene TRBV4-3; no clear D. The V end was cut by 3 bases, the J end by 0 bases, with 8 bases between. The CDR3 runs to 14 residues. CDR1 and CDR2 (germline): LGHNA, YSLEER. CDR3 nucleotides: TGCGCCAGCAGCCAGAGGGTCTTGAACACTGAAGCTTTCTTT. Translation gives CASSQRVLNTEAFF.

The gene calls are TRBV19 and TRBJ1-4; TRBD1 matches at 7 bases. CDR3 length: 14 amino acids. Germline CDR1 reads LNHDA; CDR2 reads SQIVND (reference sequence). After removal of 6 bases from V and 6 bases from J, the junction contained 7 bases not matched to a gene. The CDR3 reads CASSRSDRDEKLFF. Here the CDR3 DNA reads TGTGCCAGTAGCCGGAGCGACAGGGATGAAAAACTGTTTTTT.

The V gene is TRBV5-1, the J gene TRBJ2-3, with 7 bases that match TRBD2. The CDR3 length is 13 residues. The germline gives CDR1 SGHRS, CDR2 YFSETQ. After removal of 3 bases from V and 4 bases from J, the junction contained 2 bases not matched to a gene. The DNA for the CDR3 is TGCGCCAGCAGCTCGGGGGGTCCAGATACGCAGTATTTT. It specifies CASSSGGPDTQYF.

This clone was seen a few times. The chain joins TRBV10-2 to TRBJ2-3; no reliable D call. Between the trimmed V and J ends, which lost 6 bases and 4 bases, there was a span of 11 bases. The germline CDR1 and CDR2 sequences are WSHSY and SAAADI. This CDR3 has 13 amino acids. Here the CDR3 DNA reads TGCGCCAGCAGCGACGGCAGCCCAGATACGCAGTATTTT. Translation: CASSDGSPDTQYF.

V usage is TRBV4-2 and J usage is TRBJ1-5; TRBD1 matches 8 bases. This CDR3 region has 15 residues. Germline CDR1 reads LGHNA; CDR2 reads YNFKEQ. V gave up 5 bases and J gave up 0 bases; unmatched junction bases: 3. The CDR3 loop reads CASSTTGDSNQPQHF. CDR3 nucleotides: TGTGCCAGCAGCACGACAGGGGATAGCAATCAGCCCCAGCATTTT.

The CDR3, as DNA: TGTGCCAGCAGCTTGGTAGGGAGCTCCTATAATTCACCCCTCCACTTT. Translating gives CASSLVGSSYNSPLHF. The V call is TRBV5-6, the J call TRBJ1-6, with D unresolved. Looked up from germline, CDR1 is SGHDT and CDR2 is YYEEEE. The CDR3 runs to 16 residues. Trimming took off 0 bases at V and 0 bases at J, with 7 bases between the two ends.

This sequence joins TRBV11-2 and TRBJ2-7, with D uncertain. The CDR3 loop spans 12 amino acids. The germline V gene has CDR1 SGHAT and CDR2 FQNNGV. The V gene lost 5 bases and the J gene lost 6 bases, with 11 bases spanning the gap. CDR3 sequence reads: CASSPSIPEQYF. The CDR3 bases are TGTGCCAGCAGCCCCTCAATCCCCGAGCAGTACTTC.

J is TRBJ1-5 and V is TRBV12-5; D gene unclear. Germline V lookup: CDR1 LGHNT, CDR2 FRNRAP. Trimming removed 1 base at V and 4 bases at J, with 5 bases between. The CDR3 covers 13 residues. This CDR3 is CASGLAPNQPQHF. CDR3 in DNA: TGTGCTAGTGGTTTGGCTCCGAATCAGCCCCAGCATTTT.

The chain employs TRBV7-9 and TRBJ2-5; TRBD1 matches 7 bases. CDR1 SEHNR and CDR2 FQNEAQ come from the germline V gene (reference sequence). This CDR3 spans 16 amino acids. The trim removed 2 bases at V and 2 bases at J, leaving 8 bases unmatched. The CDR3: CASSLRIGTVQETQYF. The CDR3 coding sequence is TGTGCCAGCAGCTTAAGGATTGGGACAGTACAAGAGACCCAGTACTTC.

This clone was detected only once. The CDR3 is CASSSGSGSQETQYF. The DNA of the CDR3 is TGCGCCAGCAGCTCCGGTTCTGGCAGCCAAGAGACCCAGTACTTC. The J gene is TRBJ2-5, the V gene TRBV5-1; D remains unclear. This CDR3 comprises 15 residues. V dropped 3 bases and J dropped 1 base, with 13 bases sitting between them. Germline V gene sequence: CDR1 SGHRS, CDR2 YFSETQ.

V gene TRBV7-5 combines with J gene TRBJ2-2; TRBD1, the table's D call, was not compared with the DNA. TRBV7-5 is a known pseudogene. CDR3 size: 15 residues. CDR3 sequence (DNA): TGTGCCAGAAGCTCAAAACAGGGGGCTAGCGGGGAGCTGTTTTTT. Its protein is CARSSKQGASGELFF.

The chain recombines TRBV2 with TRBJ2-7; D is ambiguous. V lost 3 bases to trimming and J lost 6 bases, with 12 bases between them. The CDR3 sequence is 13 residues long. Germline CDR1 and CDR2: SNHLY and FYNNEI. CDR3 sequence (DNA): TGTGCCAGCAGTGATCACCTCTACCCCGAGCAGTACTTC. This codes for CASSDHLYPEQYF.

The V call is TRBV5-6, the J call TRBJ2-1; 9 bases are a match to TRBD2. Germline V lookup: CDR1 SGHDT, CDR2 YYEEEE. CDR3 length: 16 amino acids. V lost 1 base, J lost 3 bases, and 5 bases stayed unmatched. The CDR3 region is CASSLKLAGNYNEQFF. The DNA for the CDR3 is TGTGCCAGCAGCTTGAAGCTAGCGGGGAACTACAATGAGCAGTTCTTC. Full variable domain (missing parts from reference TRBV5-6 and TRBJ2-1): DAGVTQSPTHLIKTRGQQVTLRCSPKSGHDTVSWYQQALGQGPQFIFQYYEEEERQRGNFPDRFSGHQFPNYSSELNVNALLLGDSALYLCASSLKLAGNYNEQFFGPGTRLTVL.

This clone has only a few counts. The V and J genes are TRBV18 and TRBJ2-7; 12 positions match TRBD2. CDR1 and CDR2 (germline): KGHSH, LQKENI. Germline trimming cut 8 bases from V and 0 bases from J; bases unmatched to any gene: 11. This CDR3 contains 17 residues. Here the CDR3 DNA reads TGTGCCAGCCAGAGAAACTTACTAGCGGGGGGCTCCTACGAGCAGTACTTC. Its translation is CASQRNLLAGGSYEQYF.

In this sample, this clone turned up once. The gene calls are TRBV19 and TRBJ1-1; 8 bases fit TRBD1. Germline CDR1 reads LNHDA; CDR2 reads SQIVND (reference sequence). V was pared by 6 bases and J by 4 bases, with 4 bases of the junction left unmatched. The CDR3 length is 13 residues. CDR3 sequence: CASRNDRGTEAFF. In DNA, the CDR3 is TGTGCCAGTAGGAACGACAGGGGCACTGAAGCTTTCTTT. The full variable domain, with the rest looked up from reference TRBV19 and TRBJ1-1, is DGGITQSPKYLFRKEGQNVTLSCEQNLNHDAMYWYRQDPGQGLRLIYYSQIVNDFQKGDIAEGYSVSREKKESFPLTVTSAQKNPTAFYLCASRNDRGTEAFFGQGTRLTVV.

The chain has TRBV15 and TRBJ2-3, with no clear D. This CDR3 has 15 amino acids. The germline V and J ends were trimmed by 1 base and 4 bases, with 12 bases remaining between them. Germline CDR1 is LNHNV and CDR2 is YYDKDF (reference sequence). CDR3 sequence reads: CATSRGFSAADTQYF. The CDR3 region has the DNA TGTGCCACCAGCAGAGGATTTTCTGCGGCAGATACGCAGTATTTT.

V and J are TRBV19 and TRBJ1-5, with TRBD1 identical over 8 bases. Germline V gives CDR1 LNHDA, CDR2 SQIVND (reference sequence). The ends lost 7 bases at V and 4 bases at J; junction bases unmatched: 6. This CDR3 spans 14 amino acids. This chain's CDR3 is CASKKGTGNQPQHF. CDR3 coding DNA: TGTGCCAGTAAAAAAGGGACAGGTAATCAGCCCCAGCATTTT.

This rearrangement joins TRBV6-6 to TRBJ1-1; TRBD1 is a possible D gene (6 bases). CDR3 length: 12 amino acids. Trimming cost V 6 bases and J 11 bases, with 16 bases left between them. The V gene's germline CDR1 is MNHNY and CDR2 SVGAGI (reference sequence). The CDR3 region is CASRIAGGWAFF. CDR3 bases: TGTGCCAGCAGGATCGCGGGGGGCTGGGCTTTCTTT.

CDR3 sequence (DNA): TGTGCCAGCAGTGGCCGTGCGGGGGGCTTGGATACGCAGTATTTT. Its protein is CASSGRAGGLDTQYF. This chain joins TRBV2 and TRBJ2-3; 8 bases agree with TRBD2. The CDR3 runs to 15 residues. Germline V gene sequence: CDR1 SNHLY, CDR2 FYNNEI. V was pared by 4 bases and J by 6 bases, with 9 bases of the junction left unmatched.

The gene calls are TRBV5-6 and TRBJ2-2; 9 bases match TRBD1. This CDR3 is 14 amino acids long. CDR1 is SGHDT and CDR2 is YYEEEE in the germline V gene. The trim removed 5 bases at V and 7 bases at J, leaving 6 bases unmatched. The CDR3 region is CASSMTGGNGELFF. The CDR3, as DNA: TGTGCCAGCAGTATGACAGGGGGTAACGGGGAGCTGTTTTTT.

There are a few counts of this clone. Other DNA sequences of this sample code for an identical CDR3. V and J are TRBV30 and TRBJ1-1; no clear D. The CDR3 extends over 11 amino acids. Germline V lookup: CDR1 GTSNPN, CDR2 SVGIG (reference sequence). Trimming took off 2 bases at V and 8 bases at J, with 9 bases between the two ends. CDR3 coding DNA: TGTGCCTGGAGTCCGACACGAGAAGCTTTCTTT. Protein product: CAWSPTREAFF.

The chain recombines TRBV9 with TRBJ1-4, with 7 positions matching TRBD1. The CDR3 is 15 residues long. V was clipped by 4 bases and J by 3 bases; unmatched bases: 6. Germline V lookup: CDR1 SGDLS, CDR2 YYNGEE. Here the CDR3 reads CASSSSQGPNEKLFF. The CDR3 DNA sequence: TGTGCCAGCAGCTCTTCACAGGGGCCTAATGAAAAACTGTTTTTT.

The chain carries TRBV5-1 and TRBJ2-7; perhaps TRBD2 as D (5 bases). V dropped 6 bases and J dropped 7 bases, with 14 bases sitting between them. Germline CDR1 and CDR2: SGHRS and YFSETQ. The CDR3 sequence is 12 residues long. The CDR3 protein is CASKEEVGEQYF. In DNA form, the CDR3 reads TGCGCCAGCAAGGAGGAAGTAGGAGAGCAGTACTTC.

The J gene is TRBJ2-5, the V gene TRBV6-5; D is unresolved. Germline loops: CDR1 MNHEY, CDR2 SVGAGI. There are 12 residues in the CDR3. Deletions cut 1 base from V and 5 bases from J, with 5 bases between. CDR3 DNA: TGTGCCAGCAGTTACTTTATTGAGACCCAGTACTTC. It specifies CASSYFIETQYF.

This chain joins TRBV28 and TRBJ2-1; 11 positions match TRBD1. The germline V gene has CDR1 MDHEN and CDR2 SYDVKM. This CDR3 spans 16 amino acids. The trim removed 5 bases at V and 3 bases at J, leaving 6 bases unmatched. CDR3 amino acids: CASSPGQGVVYNEQFF. The CDR3 DNA is TGTGCCAGCAGTCCGGGACAGGGGGTCGTCTACAATGAGCAGTTCTTC.

The chain uses TRBV7-2 and TRBJ1-5, with a possible D match to TRBD1 (5 bases). Looked up from germline, CDR1 is SGHTA and CDR2 is FQGNSA. V was trimmed by 4 bases and J by 3 bases, leaving 13 bases between them. CDR3 size: 15 residues. CDR3 sequence reads: CASSSWGDNNQPQHF. In nucleotides, the CDR3 is TGTGCCAGCAGCTCCTGGGGCGACAACAATCAGCCCCAGCATTTT.